The present entry profiles one T cell receptor (beta chain) with its context. Its antigen is unknown. Assay: immunoSEQ multiplex PCR; the TCRdb copy retains only in-frame clones and omits some. The table lists fewer than 45,000 clones, approximately 86% of them singletons. Noted time point: week 47, end of study. Every single dose of the vaccine, 300 ug of mutant IDH1 20-mer peptide, came with topical imiquimod. The patients were given eight vaccinations, one each in weeks 1, 3, 5, 7, 11, 15, 19 and 23. This entry comes from a study of a mutant IDH1 vaccine in newly diagnosed glioma. The wider study: Treated patients were roughly 62% male, around 40% female, mean age roughly 39 years. Patients arrived already treated with radiotherapy, temozolomide, or both, most having had both.

The germline V gene encodes CDR1 MDHEN and CDR2 SYDVKM. This CDR3 has 16 residues. The germline V and J ends were trimmed by 5 bases and 0 bases, with 16 bases remaining between them. This TCR came from a man between 18 and 29 years old with glioma. Some clones in this sample may be carry-over from other donors' samples. Sequencing was performed on PBMCs, taken from a glioma patient whose treatment included an IDH1 peptide vaccine. The J gene is TRBJ1-1, the V gene TRBV28; unclear D gene. In nucleotides, the CDR3 is TGTGCCAGCAGTAAGAGGGCCGGCCGGCTGAACACTGAAGCTTTCTTT. It encodes CASSKRAGRLNTEAFF.